This T cell receptor (beta chain) was recorded in a study of shared clonotypes between healthy human individuals. Libraries were prepared by immunoSEQ multiplex PCR; TCRdb keeps only in-frame clonotypes and omits some of them. This table has 400,000 or so clones, about 96% appearing once. Germline values: CDR1 SNHLY, CDR2 FYNNEI. The CDR3 extends over 15 amino acids. Losses at the gene ends were 4 bases for V and 4 bases for J; bases not matched to a gene: 8. This TCR was sampled from a young man in good health. The source material was memory CD8+ T cells sorted from blood. Subset of the sample: CD45RO+ cells pooled with CCR7-negative TemRA cells. The chain is built from TRBV2 and TRBJ2-3; 7 positions agree with TRBD2. CDR3 sequence: CASSVPGGSADTQYF. The CDR3 DNA reads as TGTGCCAGCAGTGTCCCGGGCGGGAGTGCAGATACGCAGTATTTT.